Following are 31 T cell receptor beta chains from one sample sequenced in a study of Ad26.COV2.S vaccination and SARS-CoV-2 variants. This table comes from immunoSEQ multiplex PCR, and its TCRdb copy is limited to in-frame clones, with some not included. Altogether approximately 300,000 clones are present, about 86% being singletons, with the ten largest covering 1.5% to 2.5%. The treatment denotes: roughly 19 received Ad26.COV2.S at low or high dose, single or two shots; about 5 received placebo; per-sample allocation not given. The samples date from day 63 after the first vaccine or placebo injection. The sequencing here drew on peripheral blood, taken in a trial of Ad26.COV2.S vaccine versus placebo. The receptors shown here come from a person aged 18-60 years who received the Ad26.COV2.S COVID-19 vaccine or a placebo.

The V call is TRBV19, the J call TRBJ1-1; D is undetermined. The CDR3 loop spans 14 amino acids. Germline V gives CDR1 LNHDA, CDR2 SQIVND (reference sequence). The V and J ends lost 7 bases and 5 bases respectively, with 17 bases between them. CDR3 residues: CASTTRGPGTEAFF. CDR3 nucleotide sequence: TGTGCCAGTACTACACGCGGGCCAGGAACTGAAGCTTTCTTT. The full variable domain, with the rest looked up from reference TRBV19 and TRBJ1-1, is DGGITQSPKYLFRKEGQNVTLSCEQNLNHDAMYWYRQDPGQGLRLIYYSQIVNDFQKGDIAEGYSVSREKKESFPLTVTSAQKNPTAFYLCASTTRGPGTEAFFGQGTRLTVV.

This chain links TRBV7-9 with TRBJ1-2, with TRBD1 matching over 8 bases. In germline, CDR1 is SEHNR, CDR2 FQNEAQ (reference sequence). After removal of 4 bases from V and 6 bases from J, the junction contained 7 bases not matched to a gene. The CDR3 totals 14 residues. CDR3 coding DNA: TGTGCCAGCAGCTGGGACAGGTGGACAAATGGCTACACCTTC. It specifies CASSWDRWTNGYTF.

The J gene is TRBJ2-7, the V gene TRBV7-3; possibly TRBD1 or TRBD2 for D (5 bases each). V was shortened by 3 bases and J by 2 bases, with 8 bases between the two germline ends. The CDR3 length is 13 residues. Germline-derived CDR1 and CDR2 are SGHTA and FQGTGA. CDR3 region: CASSLGRTYEQYF. The CDR3 region has the DNA TGTGCCAGCAGCTTGGGACGAACCTACGAGCAGTACTTC. Variable domain in full (rest from reference TRBV7-3 and TRBJ2-7): GAGVSQTPSNKVTEKGKYVELRCDPISGHTALYWYRQSLGQGPEFLIYFQGTGAADDSGLPNDRFFAVRPEGSVSTLKIQRTERGDSAVYLCASSLGRTYEQYFGPGTRLTVT.

This rearrangement joins TRBV10-1 to TRBJ2-1, with a tentative D call TRBD2 (5 bases). This CDR3 is built from 18 residues. The V end lost 9 bases, the J end lost 4 bases, and 28 bases lay between the germline ends. Germline loops: CDR1 WNHNN, CDR2 SYGVQD (reference sequence). The CDR3 DNA sequence: TGCGCCAGGCCCACGTCGACTAATCAAACCTCATCTTACAATGAGCAGTTCTTC. The encoded protein is CARPTSTNQTSSYNEQFF.

The rearrangement uses TRBV5-1 and TRBJ1-1; possibly TRBD1 for D (5 bases). The CDR3 spans 14 residues. Between the trimmed V and J ends, which lost 5 bases and 0 bases, there was a span of 11 bases. Germline V CDR1 and CDR2: SGHRS, YFSETQ. CDR3 nucleotide sequence: TGCGCCAGCAGAGCAGGAGGGGTGAACACTGAAGCTTTCTTT. It specifies CASRAGGVNTEAFF.

A single count supports this clone. The chain combines TRBV23-1 with TRBJ2-7; D is unclear. TRBV23-1 is classed as an ORF, of uncertain function. The CDR3 is made up of 14 amino acids. V lost 4 bases, J lost 4 bases, and 14 bases lay in between. CDR3 in DNA: TGCGCCAGCAGTCTCCAAAGGTTTGGTTACGAGCAGTACTTC. This encodes CASSLQRFGYEQYF.

The chain joins TRBV6-2 or TRBV6-3 to TRBJ1-5; 7 bases align to TRBD1. Losses at the gene ends were 6 bases for V and 7 bases for J; bases not matched to a gene: 9. CDR3 length: 14 amino acids. Germline loops: CDR1 MNHEY, CDR2 SVGEGT. This CDR3 reads CASSRSDREQPQHF. DNA of the CDR3: TGTGCCAGCAGCAGATCCGACAGGGAGCAGCCCCAGCATTTT.

The chain combines TRBV3-1 (or the pseudogene TRBV3-2) with TRBJ2-5; 9 bases line up with TRBD2. The length of the CDR3 is 14 residues. V was pared by 6 bases and J by 4 bases, with 6 bases of the junction left unmatched. CDR1 is LGHDT, CDR2 YNNKEL, per germline (reference sequence). The CDR3, as DNA: TGTGCCAGCAGATTAAGCGGGGGGCGAGAGACCCAGTACTTC. It is translated as CASRLSGGRETQYF.

The chain combines TRBV4-3 with TRBJ2-7; TRBD2 matches 9 bases. From germline, CDR1 is LGHNA and CDR2 YSLEER. The CDR3 spans 17 residues. V dropped 0 bases and J dropped 1; count of bases not matched to a gene: 7. CDR3 sequence: CASSQEVLAGRSYEQYF. Here the CDR3 DNA reads TGCGCCAGCAGCCAAGAGGTACTAGCGGGCCGTTCCTACGAGCAGTACTTC.

The chain has TRBV7-3 and TRBJ1-6; D is unresolved. Germline V CDR1 and CDR2: SGHTA, FQGTGA. This CDR3 contains 14 residues. The V end lost 1 base, the J end lost 6 bases, and 7 bases lay between the germline ends. The CDR3 coding sequence is TGTGCCAGCAGCTTAAAGGGCAGTAATTCACCCCTCCACTTT. Translating it yields CASSLKGSNSPLHF.

CDR3 amino acids: CASSISTTYHEQYF. CDR3 nucleotide sequence: TGTGCCAGTAGTATTAGTACTACCTACCACGAGCAGTACTTC. The V and J genes are TRBV19 and TRBJ2-7, with unresolved D. The V end lost 3 bases, the J end lost 5 bases, and 14 bases lay between the germline ends. The germline CDR1 and CDR2 sequences are LNHDA and SQIVND (reference sequence). This CDR3 is built from 14 residues.

The chain links TRBV5-1 to TRBJ1-1; D remains ambiguous. Germline assignment: CDR1 SGHRS and CDR2 YFSETQ. The V and J ends lost 0 bases and 2 bases respectively, with 14 bases between them. The CDR3 has 16 residues. In DNA form, the CDR3 reads TGCGCCAGCAGCTTGGCTTCTCGGCCTTTCAACACTGAAGCTTTCTTT. Translation: CASSLASRPFNTEAFF.

The rearrangement links TRBV18 to TRBJ2-5; D ambiguous. Germline CDR1 is KGHSH and CDR2 is LQKENI. Trimming took 3 bases from V and 2 from J, leaving 16 bases between them. The CDR3 runs 16 residues. The CDR3 is CASSPNPGTYQETQYF. CDR3 in DNA: TGTGCCAGCTCACCCAACCCCGGCACTTATCAAGAGACCCAGTACTTC.

The chain combines TRBV6-2 or TRBV6-3 with TRBJ2-6; D is undetermined. Trimming pared 6 bases from V and 0 bases from J, leaving 12 bases between. Germline V gene data show CDR1 as MNHEY and CDR2 as SVGEGT. The CDR3 sequence is 16 residues long. In DNA form, the CDR3 reads TGTGCCAGCAGCCGCCCCGGCAGCTCTGGGGCCAACGTCCTGACTTTC. Translated, it gives CASSRPGSSGANVLTF.

V and J are TRBV5-1 and TRBJ2-3, with 10 nucleotides matching TRBD2. CDR1 and CDR2 (germline): SGHRS, YFSETQ. The CDR3 spans 16 residues. V shed 0 bases, J shed 3 bases, and the junction held 4 bases outside the gene matches. The CDR3 DNA sequence: TGCGCCAGCAGCTTGGAGCGGGGGGGCTTTACAGATACGCAGTATTTT. This gives the protein CASSLERGGFTDTQYF.

V and J are TRBV5-4 and TRBJ1-2, with D possibly being TRBD1 (6 bases). The CDR3 has 13 residues. Germline loops: CDR1 SGHNT, CDR2 YYREEE (reference sequence). V lost 4 bases and J lost 4, with 11 bases in between. CDR3 nucleotides: TGTGCCAGCAGCGTCACAGGGTTCTATGGCTACACCTTC. It yields the protein CASSVTGFYGYTF.

This chain links TRBV6-5 with TRBJ2-3, with D hard to call. From germline, CDR1 is MNHEY and CDR2 SVGAGI. This CDR3 has 15 residues. The germline V and J ends were trimmed by 5 bases and 0 bases, with 12 bases remaining between them. CDR3 residues: CASSPQTPSTDTQYF. CDR3 in DNA: TGTGCCAGCAGTCCTCAAACCCCTAGCACAGATACGCAGTATTTT.

The chain links TRBV7-9 to TRBJ1-3, with D maybe TRBD1 (6 bases). V was shortened by 5 bases and J by 4 bases, with 12 bases between the two germline ends. This CDR3 has 14 residues. Germline lookup yields CDR1 SEHNR and CDR2 FQNEAQ (reference sequence). The CDR3, as DNA: TGTGCCAGCAGCCCTCAGGGGCGAGGAAACACCATATATTTT. The encoded protein is CASSPQGRGNTIYF.

This clone was found a few times. The CDR3 DNA sequence: TGCGCCAGCAGCCAAGACGGGACAGGGGTCTACGAGCAGTACTTC. Encoded protein: CASSQDGTGVYEQYF. The gene calls are TRBV4-3 and TRBJ2-7; 10 bases match TRBD1. V shed 0 bases, J shed 3 bases, and the junction held 2 bases outside the gene matches. The CDR3 is made up of 15 amino acids. Germline loops: CDR1 LGHNA, CDR2 YSLEER.

This sequence joins TRBV7-9 and TRBJ2-1; D not certain. Trimming cost V 5 bases and J 0 bases, with 17 bases left between them. Germline CDR1 SEHNR, CDR2 FQNEAQ (reference sequence). The CDR3 length is 17 residues. The CDR3 loop reads CASSPGPAQSSYNEQFF. Written as DNA, the CDR3 is TGTGCCAGCAGCCCCGGTCCAGCTCAAAGCTCCTACAATGAGCAGTTCTTC.

This chain uses TRBV30 with TRBJ2-6; D is undetermined. The CDR3 length is 14 residues. Germline V gene data show CDR1 as GTSNPN and CDR2 as SVGIG (reference sequence). The V end was cut by 0 bases, the J end by 4 bases, with 7 bases between. The CDR3, as DNA: TGTGCCTGGAGTGTACTCGCAGGGGCCAACGTCCTGACTTTC. Its protein is CAWSVLAGANVLTF.

This clone was detected a few times. This chain links TRBV3-1 (or the pseudogene TRBV3-2) with TRBJ1-1, with a possible D match to TRBD1 (6 bases). V was shortened by 5 bases and J by 6 bases, with 10 bases between the two germline ends. Germline-derived CDR1 and CDR2 are LGHDT and YNNKEL (reference sequence). The CDR3 is made up of 12 amino acids. The CDR3 loop reads CASSEGGAEAFF. In nucleotides, the CDR3 is TGTGCCAGCAGCGAAGGGGGGGCTGAAGCTTTCTTT.

CDR3 nucleotide sequence: TGTGCCAGCAGCTTAAGTGGGACAGATGGCTACACCTTC. Translated, it gives CASSLSGTDGYTF. This chain links TRBV7-6 with TRBJ1-2; 7 bases match TRBD1. J gave up 6 bases and V 2 bases, and 3 bases lay outside the gene matches. CDR1 SGHVS and CDR2 FNYEAQ come from the germline V gene. The CDR3 runs to 13 residues.

V and J are TRBV2 and TRBJ1-4; D uncertain. The CDR3 consists of 12 residues. CDR1 is SNHLY, CDR2 FYNNEI, per germline. The V and J ends lost 5 bases and 5 bases respectively, with 6 bases between them. The CDR3 sequence is CASSLINEKLFF. The CDR3 nucleotides are TGTGCCAGCAGTCTCATAAATGAAAAACTGTTTTTT.

This clone showed up many times. J is TRBJ2-7 and V is TRBV30, with TRBD2 as a possible D gene (5 bases). Germline V lookup: CDR1 GTSNPN, CDR2 SVGIG (reference sequence). The CDR3 contains 12 residues. The V gene lost 3 bases and the J gene lost 2 bases, with 8 bases spanning the gap. The CDR3 sequence: CAWSPGTYEQYF. The CDR3 nucleotides read TGTGCCTGGAGCCCCGGGACCTACGAGCAGTACTTC.

The chain combines TRBV30 with TRBJ1-3; 7 bases line up with TRBD1. Trimming at V came to 2 bases and at J to 2 bases, leaving 3 bases not matched to a gene. The CDR3 consists of 14 residues. Germline CDR1 and CDR2: GTSNPN and SVGIG (reference sequence). CDR3 loop: CAWSPQGAGNTIYF. The CDR3 DNA reads as TGTGCCTGGAGTCCCCAGGGGGCTGGAAACACCATATATTTT.

The CDR3 DNA sequence: TGTGCCAGCAGCCTGGGACCGCTTCAAGAGACCCAGTACTTC. Its protein is CASSLGPLQETQYF. This chain uses TRBV7-9 with TRBJ2-5; D might be TRBD1 or TRBD2, each matching 5 bases. This CDR3 has 14 residues. The germline gives CDR1 SEHNR, CDR2 FQNEAQ (reference sequence). Between the trimmed V and J ends, which lost 5 bases and 2 bases, there was a span of 12 bases.

The chain employs TRBV18 and TRBJ1-3, with TRBD1 as a possible D gene (6 bases). V was shortened by 1 base and J by 4 bases, with 11 bases between the two germline ends. The CDR3 runs 15 residues. Germline loops: CDR1 KGHSH, CDR2 LQKENI. CDR3 nucleotide sequence: TGTGCCAGCTCACCACGACCAGGGGTCGGAAACACCATATATTTT. This sequence encodes CASSPRPGVGNTIYF.

V and J are TRBV14 and TRBJ2-5, with D hard to call. This CDR3 region has 14 residues. V was cut by 1 base and J by 7 bases, with 13 bases left in between. The V gene's germline CDR1 is SGHDN and CDR2 FVKESK. The CDR3 is CASSQAGGLGTQYF. In DNA form, the CDR3 reads TGTGCCAGCAGCCAAGCCGGTGGTCTGGGGACCCAGTACTTC.

The chain has TRBV24-1 and TRBJ2-1; no reliable D call. Trimming took 6 bases from V and 2 from J, leaving 10 bases between them. The CDR3 runs 14 residues. Germline V gives CDR1 KGHDR, CDR2 SFDVKD. CDR3 protein: CATSSTGPYNEQFF. The CDR3 coding sequence is TGTGCCACCAGTTCAACCGGGCCCTACAATGAGCAGTTCTTC.

V gene TRBV5-1 combines with J gene TRBJ2-5; 10 nucleotides align to TRBD2. The CDR3 runs 13 residues. The germline CDR1 and CDR2 sequences are SGHRS and YFSETQ. Unmatched junction bases numbered 0, after V lost 3 bases and J lost 4 bases. The CDR3 sequence is CASSSSGGETQYF. The CDR3 region has the DNA TGCGCCAGCAGCTCTAGCGGGGGAGAGACCCAGTACTTC.